This T cell receptor (beta chain) was identified in a study of cytomegalovirus exposure and HLA in healthy donors. Study conclusions and caveats: The study flagged roughly 160 TCR beta chains as cytomegalovirus-associated.

Despite likely unrecorded immune exposures, the donors were nominally healthy at the time of sampling. V gave up 5 bases and J gave up 7 bases; unmatched junction bases: 7. In germline, CDR1 is MDHEN, CDR2 SYDVKM. The CDR3 is made up of 14 amino acids. This PCR relied on a set of 60 Vbeta primers and 13 Jbeta primers. TCRdb's copy holds only in-frame clones and misses some; the assay was immunoSEQ multiplex PCR. The sample holds tens of thousands of clones. Notes on this clone: No antigen is known for it.

The sequence was obtained from a woman aged 45-65 years in good health and CMV-seropositive. J is TRBJ2-7 and V is TRBV28; TRBD2 matches 11 bases. The material sequenced was PBMCs. CDR3 DNA sequence: TGTGCCAGCAGTCAATTAGCGGGAGGGCAAGAGCAGTACTTC. This encodes CASSQLAGGQEQYF.